A single sample is the source of the 8 T cell receptor beta chains below, sequenced in a study of identical twins. TCRdb re-analysed the 5' RACE reads in MiXCR, keeping a single row per CDR3 protein. The profile covers hundreds of thousands of distinct CDR3 sequences, with approximately 21% appearing a single time and approximately 4.5% taken by the ten largest. These data are also associated with another study on T cells expressing NK-cell markers.

Source material: PBMCs. The receptors derive from a woman between 18 and 30 years old in good health.

The CDR3, as DNA: TGCAGCGTTGAACCGGGCCAGCCCCAGCATTTT. Translating gives CSVEPGQPQHF. J is TRBJ1-5 and V is TRBV29-1; D gene ambiguous. This CDR3 is built from 11 residues. Between the trimmed V and J ends, which lost 2 bases and 7 bases, there was a span of 6 bases. Germline assignment: CDR1 SQVTM and CDR2 ANQGSEA. Combining the CDR3 with reference TRBV29-1 and TRBJ1-5 gives the whole variable domain SAVISQKPSRDICQRGTSLTIQCQVDSQVTMMFWYRQQPGQSLTLIATANQGSEATYESGFVIDKFPISRPNLTFSTLTVSNMSPEDSSIYLCSVEPGQPQHFGDGTRLSIL.

This clonotype was seen many times. V is TRBV7-6 and J is TRBJ1-1; 7 nucleotides match TRBD1. Germline lookup yields CDR1 SGHVS and CDR2 FNYEAQ. The V gene end was trimmed by 3 bases and the J gene end by 0 bases; junction bases not matched to a gene: 1. CDR3 length: 14 residues. In DNA, the CDR3 is TGTGCCAGCAGCTTTGACAGGGTGAACACTGAAGCTTTCTTT. It specifies CASSFDRVNTEAFF.

The chain carries TRBV3-1 and TRBJ2-1; tentative D call: TRBD2 (6 bases). Germline CDR1 reads LGHDT; CDR2 reads YNNKEL (reference sequence). The CDR3 loop spans 16 amino acids. V lost 4 bases and J 9 bases, leaving 22 bases between the germline ends. This chain's CDR3 is CASSRPTSGESGEQFF. In DNA, the CDR3 is TGTGCCAGCAGCCGCCCGACTAGTGGGGAGTCCGGTGAGCAGTTCTTC.

The chain carries TRBV7-6 and TRBJ2-2, with a weak D call TRBD1 (6 bases). Trimming removed 3 bases from V and 5 bases from J, with 19 bases in between. Germline lookup yields CDR1 SGHVS and CDR2 FNYEAQ. The CDR3 is 17 residues long. Here the CDR3 reads CASSLTSGRGWTGELFF. The CDR3 nucleotides read TGTGCCAGCAGCTTGACGTCCGGCAGGGGATGGACCGGGGAGCTGTTTTTT.

This clonotype was counted a few times. The J gene is TRBJ1-2, the V gene TRBV6-6; D unresolved. The CDR3 is 10 residues long. Germline V gene sequence: CDR1 MNHNY, CDR2 SVGAGI (reference sequence). Trimming pared 2 bases from V and 6 bases from J, leaving 1 base between. CDR3 region: CASSYDGYTF. The DNA for the CDR3 is TGTGCCAGCAGTTACGATGGCTACACCTTC.

The rearrangement links TRBV7-2 to TRBJ2-1; no reliable D call. The CDR3 is 13 amino acids. The V end was cut by 5 bases, the J end by 6 bases, with 11 bases between. The V gene's germline CDR1 is SGHTA and CDR2 FQGNSA. The CDR3 region is CASSVEAGNEQFF. In DNA, the CDR3 is TGTGCCAGCAGCGTCGAGGCTGGCAATGAGCAGTTCTTC.

The rearrangement uses TRBV9 and TRBJ2-1, with D possibly matching TRBD1 (5 bases). V shed 0 bases and J shed 5 bases, with 9 bases lying between them. The CDR3 spans 14 residues. Germline CDR1 SGDLS, CDR2 YYNGEE. CDR3 nucleotides: TGTGCCAGCAGCGTAGATGCAGGGAACAATGAGCAGTTCTTC. This sequence encodes CASSVDAGNNEQFF.

J is TRBJ2-1 and V is TRBV20-1; 7 bases are shared with TRBD2. J was trimmed by 0 bases and V by 3 bases; bases with no gene match: 8. The CDR3 consists of 16 residues. Germline V gene sequence: CDR1 DFQATT, CDR2 SNEGSKA (reference sequence). In DNA, the CDR3 is TGCAGTGCTAGGGGGTCGGGGGGTGTCTCCTACAATGAGCAGTTCTTC. It encodes CSARGSGGVSYNEQFF.